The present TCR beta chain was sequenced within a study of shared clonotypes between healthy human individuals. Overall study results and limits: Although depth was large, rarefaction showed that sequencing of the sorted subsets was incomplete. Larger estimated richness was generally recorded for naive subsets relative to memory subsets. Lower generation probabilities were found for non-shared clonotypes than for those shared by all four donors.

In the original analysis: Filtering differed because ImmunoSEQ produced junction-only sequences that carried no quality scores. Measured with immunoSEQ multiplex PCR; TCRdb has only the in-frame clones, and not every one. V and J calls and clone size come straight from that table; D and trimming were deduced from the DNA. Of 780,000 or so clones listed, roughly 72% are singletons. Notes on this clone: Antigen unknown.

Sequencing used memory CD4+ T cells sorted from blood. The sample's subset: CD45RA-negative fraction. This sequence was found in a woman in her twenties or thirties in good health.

CDR3 in DNA: TGTGCCAGCAGGAAGGACGGGAGGGTGGACACTGAAGCTTTCTTT. Protein sequence: CASRKDGRVDTEAFF. The chain joins TRBV7-3 to TRBJ1-1, with D hard to call. The CDR3 length is 15 residues. The V end lost 6 bases, the J end lost 3 bases, and 17 bases lay between the germline ends. CDR1 and CDR2 (germline): SGHTA, FQGTGA.